The clone carrying this TCR beta chain appeared a few times. Its antigen is unknown. The CDR3 sequence is 15 residues long. Unmatched junction bases numbered 5, after V lost 2 bases and J lost 2 bases. Germline-derived CDR1 and CDR2 are SGHTA and FQGNSA. The TCR beta libraries were generated through quantitative 5'-RACE incorporating molecular barcodes. TCRdb passed the 5' RACE reads through MiXCR, listing each CDR3 protein once. The sample lists 200,000 to 250,000 distinct CDR3 sequences; 7% to 10% were seen once. The data belong to a study of CD8 T cells in ankylosing spondylitis. Study-wide results and caveats: Characteristic, it appeared, of ankylosing spondylitis blood was a TCR beta motif of 7 or 8 highly homologous variants. In synovial fluid and blood from reactive arthritis, some motif variants were previously reported. Reportedly, matched ankylosing spondylitis synovial fluid was significantly enriched for disease-linked clones.

The sequence came from a female donor with ankylosing spondylitis or in good health (not recorded which). Sequencing was carried out using blood, either unsorted or a sorted T cell fraction (not recorded which). The rearrangement links TRBV7-2 to TRBJ1-2; 7 bases are a match to TRBD1. CDR3: CASSLRGGLNYGYTF. DNA for the CDR3: TGTGCCAGCAGCTTACGAGGGGGCCTAAACTATGGCTACACCTTC. Using reference TRBV7-2 and TRBJ1-2 for the parts outside the CDR3, the full variable domain is GAGVSQSPSNKVTEKGKDVELRCDPISGHTALYWYRQSLGQGLEFLIYFQGNSAPDKSGLPSDRFSAERTGGSVSTLTIQRTQQEDSAVYLCASSLRGGLNYGYTFGSGTRLTVV.